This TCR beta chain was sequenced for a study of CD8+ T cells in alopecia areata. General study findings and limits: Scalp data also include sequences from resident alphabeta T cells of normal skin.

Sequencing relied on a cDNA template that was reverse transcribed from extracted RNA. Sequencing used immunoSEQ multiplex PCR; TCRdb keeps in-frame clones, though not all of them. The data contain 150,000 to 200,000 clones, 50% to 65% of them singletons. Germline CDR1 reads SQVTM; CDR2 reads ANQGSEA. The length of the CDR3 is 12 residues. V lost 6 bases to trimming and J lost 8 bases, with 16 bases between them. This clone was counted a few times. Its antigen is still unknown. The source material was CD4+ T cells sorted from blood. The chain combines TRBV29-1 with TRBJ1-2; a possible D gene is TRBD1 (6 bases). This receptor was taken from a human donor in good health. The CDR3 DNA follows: TGCAGCGTAGCAGGGGAATTGCCCGGCTACACCTTC. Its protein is CSVAGELPGYTF.